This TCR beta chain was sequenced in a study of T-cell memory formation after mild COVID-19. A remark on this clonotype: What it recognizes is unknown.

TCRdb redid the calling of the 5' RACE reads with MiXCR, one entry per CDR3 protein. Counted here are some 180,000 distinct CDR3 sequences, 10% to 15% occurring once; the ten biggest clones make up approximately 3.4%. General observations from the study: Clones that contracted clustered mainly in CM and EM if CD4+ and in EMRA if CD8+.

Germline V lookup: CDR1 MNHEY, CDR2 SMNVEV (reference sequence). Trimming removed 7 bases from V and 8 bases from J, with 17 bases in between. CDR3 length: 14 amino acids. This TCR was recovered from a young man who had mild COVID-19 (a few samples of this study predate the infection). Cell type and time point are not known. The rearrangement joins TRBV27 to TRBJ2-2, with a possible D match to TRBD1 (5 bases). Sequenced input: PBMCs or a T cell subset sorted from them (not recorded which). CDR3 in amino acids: CASKSTRGLGELFF. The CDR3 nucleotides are TGTGCCAGCAAGTCCACAAGGGGCTTAGGGGAGCTGTTTTTT.